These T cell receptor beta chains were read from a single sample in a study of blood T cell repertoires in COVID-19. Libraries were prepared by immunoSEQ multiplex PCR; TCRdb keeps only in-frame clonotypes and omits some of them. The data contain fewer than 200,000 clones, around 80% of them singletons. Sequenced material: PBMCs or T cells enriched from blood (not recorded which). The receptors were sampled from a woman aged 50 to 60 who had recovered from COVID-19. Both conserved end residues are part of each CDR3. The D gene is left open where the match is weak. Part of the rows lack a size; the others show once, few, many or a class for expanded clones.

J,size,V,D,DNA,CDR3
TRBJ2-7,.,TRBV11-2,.,TGTGCCAGCAGCTTATACGGGGGGCGGGCCGAGCAGTACTTC,CASSLYGGRAEQYF
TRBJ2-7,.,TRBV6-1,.,TGTGCCAGCAGTGAACGACAGGACGAGCAGTACTTC,CASSERQDEQYF
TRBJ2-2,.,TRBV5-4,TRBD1,TGTGCCAGCAGCTCAGACAGGGGCTACACCGGGGAGCTGTTTTTT,CASSSDRGYTGELFF
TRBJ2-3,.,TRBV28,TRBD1,TGTGCCAGCAGTTTGACAGGGGCAGCTAGCACAGATACGCAGTATTTT,CASSLTGAASTDTQYF
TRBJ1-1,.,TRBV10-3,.,TGTGCCATCAGTCCACCGGGGGATAACACTGAAGCTTTCTTT,CAISPPGDNTEAFF
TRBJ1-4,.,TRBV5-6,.,TGTGCCAGCAGCTCGGTTGTAAGCTCCCCGCCAACTAATGAAAAACTGTTTTTT,CASSSVVSSPPTNEKLFF
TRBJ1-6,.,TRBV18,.,TGTGCCAGCTCACCATCTGCAGGGATTAATTCACCCCTCCACTTT,CASSPSAGINSPLHF
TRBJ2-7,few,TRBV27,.,TGTGCCAGCAGTTTCGGGTGGGACAACTCCTACGAGCAGTACTTC,CASSFGWDNSYEQYF
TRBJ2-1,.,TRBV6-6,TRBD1,TGTGCCAGCAGTTACACGGGACAGGGGGGGAATGAGCAGTTCTTC,CASSYTGQGGNEQFF
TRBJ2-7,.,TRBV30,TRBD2,TGTGCCTGCCGACTAGCGGGAGGGGGCTCCTACGAGCAGTACTTC,CACRLAGGGSYEQYF
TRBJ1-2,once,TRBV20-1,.,TGCAGTGCCCCGTCCGGGGAGGGCTACACCTTC,CSAPSGEGYTF
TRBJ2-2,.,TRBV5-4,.,TGTGCCAGCAGCTTGGCCCAGGGTTCGGCCGGGGAGCTGTTTTTT,CASSLAQGSAGELFF
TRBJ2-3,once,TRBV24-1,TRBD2,TGTGCCACCAGTGATCTGGAGGGTGGACTAGCGGGAGGGCCGGATACGCAGTATTTT,CATSDLEGGLAGGPDTQYF
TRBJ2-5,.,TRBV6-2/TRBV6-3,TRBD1,TGTGCCAGCAGTTCGGGGACAGGGGCTACAGAGACCCAGTACTTC,CASSSGTGATETQYF
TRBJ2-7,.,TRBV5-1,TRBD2,TGCGCCAGCAGCCGCCGGGGGGGTTACGAGCAGTACTTC,CASSRRGGYEQYF
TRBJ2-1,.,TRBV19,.,TGTGCCAGTAGTGATTGGGGCCTGGGACTGAGGATATCCTACAATGAGCAGTTCTTC,CASSDWGLGLRISYNEQFF
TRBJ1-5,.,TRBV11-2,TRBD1,TGTGCCAGCAGCCCAGGGACAGTGGGTAGCAATCAGCCCCAGCATTTT,CASSPGTVGSNQPQHF
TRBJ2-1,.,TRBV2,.,TGTGCCAGCAGTCGACAACCGGGACTGACTAATGAGCAGTTCTTC,CASSRQPGLTNEQFF
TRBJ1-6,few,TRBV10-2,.,TGCGCCAGCAGTGAGCTTCGGGGTGTATTGGTTAATTCACCCCTCCACTTT,CASSELRGVLVNSPLHF
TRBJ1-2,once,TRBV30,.,TGTGCCTGGAAGGGGCTTGTAAGCTACACCTTC,CAWKGLVSYTF
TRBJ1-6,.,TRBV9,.,TGTGCCAGCAGCGTAGGTGGGGGGTCCCTCCACTTT,CASSVGGGSLHF
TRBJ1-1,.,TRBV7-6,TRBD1,TGTGCCAGCAGCCTCATAGGGACAGCGAACACTGAAGCTTTCTTT,CASSLIGTANTEAFF
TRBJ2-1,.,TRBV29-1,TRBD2,TGCAGCGCACGTCTAGCGGGAGGGCCTTTTAATGAGCAGTTCTTC,CSARLAGGPFNEQFF
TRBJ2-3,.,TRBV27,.,TGTGCCAGCAGTTTATCCCGACTAGTTCCGCAGTATTTT,CASSLSRLVPQYF
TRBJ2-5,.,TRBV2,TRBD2,TGTGCCAGCAGTGAGCCTAGCGGGAGTGGGTCGCAGACCCAGTACTTC,CASSEPSGSGSQTQYF
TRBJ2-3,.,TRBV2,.,TGTGCCAGCAGGGATGACAGTGGCATGGGTACGCAGTATTTT,CASRDDSGMGTQYF
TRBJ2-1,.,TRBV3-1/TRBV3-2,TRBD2,TGTGCCAGCAGTCCGACTAGCGGGAGAGCCGGGGAGTTCTTC,CASSPTSGRAGEFF
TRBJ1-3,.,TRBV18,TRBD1,TGTGCCAGCTCACCACCTGGACAGGTGGGGGGAAACACCATATATTTT,CASSPPGQVGGNTIYF
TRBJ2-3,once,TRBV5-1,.,TGCGCCAGCAGCTTGGTGACAGACAGCACAGATACGCAGTATTTT,CASSLVTDSTDTQYF
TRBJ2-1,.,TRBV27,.,TGTGCCAGCAGTATCGAGAATGAGCAGTTCTTC,CASSIENEQFF
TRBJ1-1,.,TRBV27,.,TGTGCCAGCACCAAAGTCCAGGGTAACACTGAAGCTTTCTTT,CASTKVQGNTEAFF
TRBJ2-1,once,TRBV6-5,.,TGTGCCAGCAGGACTTCGGGAGAGCAGTTCTTC,CASRTSGEQFF
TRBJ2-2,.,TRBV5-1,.,TGCGCCAGCAGCGTCGGGACATCTTACACCGGGGAGCTGTTTTTT,CASSVGTSYTGELFF
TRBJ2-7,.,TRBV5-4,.,TGTGCCAGCAGCCACCTGGTCGGGAGCTACGAGCAGTACTTC,CASSHLVGSYEQYF
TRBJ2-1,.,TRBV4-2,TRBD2,TGTGCCAGCAGCCAACTCCGACTAGCGGGAGGAGAAAGAGGGAATGAGCAGTTCTTC,CASSQLRLAGGERGNEQFF
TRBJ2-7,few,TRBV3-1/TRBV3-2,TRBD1,TGTGCCAGCAGCCAAGGGTTACAGGGGCAGGAGCAGTACTTC,CASSQGLQGQEQYF
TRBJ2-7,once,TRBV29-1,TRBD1,TGCAGCTATAGACAGGGGGGAGAGCAGTACTTC,CSYRQGGEQYF
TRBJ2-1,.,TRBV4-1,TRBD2,TGCGCCAGCAGCTTCGACAGACTAGCGGGAGTGTCAAGCGAGCAGTTCTTC,CASSFDRLAGVSSEQFF
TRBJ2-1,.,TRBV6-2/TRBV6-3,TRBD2,TGTGCCAGCAGTTACTTGGGAGGCGGGAGCTCCTACAATGAGCAGTTCTTC,CASSYLGGGSSYNEQFF
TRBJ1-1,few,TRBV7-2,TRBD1,TGTGCCAGCAGCTCGGGACAGACTACTGAAGCTTTCTTT,CASSSGQTTEAFF
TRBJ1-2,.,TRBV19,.,TGTGCCAGTAGTATTGGCCCCAGGGGAGTCGACTATGGCTACACCTTC,CASSIGPRGVDYGYTF
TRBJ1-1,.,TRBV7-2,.,TGTGCCAGCAGCTTAGGCTATAGGAACACTGAAGCTTTCTTT,CASSLGYRNTEAFF
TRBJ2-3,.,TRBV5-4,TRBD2,TGTGCCAGCAGCTTGAGGCTAGCGGGGCCTTCCACAGATACGCAGTATTTT,CASSLRLAGPSTDTQYF
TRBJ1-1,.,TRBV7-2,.,TGTGCCAGCAGCTCCACTGTTGAGAGGAACACTGAAGCTTTCTTT,CASSSTVERNTEAFF
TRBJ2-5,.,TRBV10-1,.,TGCGCCAGCAGTGAGGGGTCCGGGGTTGAGACCCAGTACTTC,CASSEGSGVETQYF
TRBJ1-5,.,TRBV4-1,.,TGCGCCAGCAGCCTAGGGGTTAGCAATCAGCCCCAGCATTTT,CASSLGVSNQPQHF
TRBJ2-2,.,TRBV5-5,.,.,CASRSTGQGSCFF
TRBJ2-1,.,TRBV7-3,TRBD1,TGTGCCAGCAGCATCGCGACAGGGGGAGTTATGGCGAGTGAGCAGTTCTTC,CASSIATGGVMASEQFF
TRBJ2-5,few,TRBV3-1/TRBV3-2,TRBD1,TGTGCCAGCAGCGACAGGGGAGAGACCCAGTACTTC,CASSDRGETQYF
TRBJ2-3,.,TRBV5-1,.,TGCGCCAGCAGCGCGGTCGACAGAACTAGCACAGATACGCAGTATTTT,CASSAVDRTSTDTQYF
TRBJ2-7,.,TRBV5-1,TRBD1,TGCGCCAGCAGCCTAGGACAGGGGGGCTACGAGCAGTACTTC,CASSLGQGGYEQYF